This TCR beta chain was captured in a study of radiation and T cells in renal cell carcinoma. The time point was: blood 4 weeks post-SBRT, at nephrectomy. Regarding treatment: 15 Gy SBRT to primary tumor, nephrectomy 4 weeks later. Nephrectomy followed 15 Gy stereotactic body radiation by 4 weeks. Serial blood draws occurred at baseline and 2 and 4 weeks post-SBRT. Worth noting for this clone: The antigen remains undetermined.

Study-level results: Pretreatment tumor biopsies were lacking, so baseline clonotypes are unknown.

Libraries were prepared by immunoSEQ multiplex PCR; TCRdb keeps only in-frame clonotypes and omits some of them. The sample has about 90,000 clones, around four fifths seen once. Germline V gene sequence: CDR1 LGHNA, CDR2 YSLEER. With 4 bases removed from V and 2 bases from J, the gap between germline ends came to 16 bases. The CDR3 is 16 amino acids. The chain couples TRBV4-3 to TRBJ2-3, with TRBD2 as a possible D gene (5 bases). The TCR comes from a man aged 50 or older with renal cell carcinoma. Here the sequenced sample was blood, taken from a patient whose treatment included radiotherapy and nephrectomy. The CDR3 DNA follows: TGCGCCAGCAGCCTTAGGGCGCTAGCTTCCACAGATACGCAGTATTTT. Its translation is CASSLRALASTDTQYF.